This T cell receptor beta chain was recovered during a study of cytomegalovirus exposure and HLA in healthy donors. The study's findings and limits: Accounts indicate the classifier identified cytomegalovirus status with strong specificity and sensitivity. The study flagged some 170 TCR beta chains as cytomegalovirus-associated.

Germline trimming cut 5 bases from V and 5 bases from J; bases unmatched to any gene: 2. The germline CDR1 and CDR2 sequences are MDHEN and SYDVKM. The CDR3 runs to 15 residues. From the roughly 120-subject validation cohort, which was separate from the roughly 630-subject first cohort, the donors were drawn. Profiling relied on immunoSEQ multiplex PCR, and the TCRdb table lists in-frame clones only, not all of them. The table lists about 110,000 clones, 90% to 96% of them singletons, with under 0.75% in the top ten. With regard to this clone: Its antigen is unknown.

The rearrangement links TRBV28 to TRBJ1-6, with 11 positions matching TRBD1. This sequence originates from a woman aged 18-29 years in good health and CMV-seronegative. The sequencing sample was made of PBMCs. CDR3 nucleotide sequence: TGTGCCAGCAGTGGGACAGGGGGAAATAATTCACCCCTCCACTTT. Translating it yields CASSGTGGNNSPLHF.